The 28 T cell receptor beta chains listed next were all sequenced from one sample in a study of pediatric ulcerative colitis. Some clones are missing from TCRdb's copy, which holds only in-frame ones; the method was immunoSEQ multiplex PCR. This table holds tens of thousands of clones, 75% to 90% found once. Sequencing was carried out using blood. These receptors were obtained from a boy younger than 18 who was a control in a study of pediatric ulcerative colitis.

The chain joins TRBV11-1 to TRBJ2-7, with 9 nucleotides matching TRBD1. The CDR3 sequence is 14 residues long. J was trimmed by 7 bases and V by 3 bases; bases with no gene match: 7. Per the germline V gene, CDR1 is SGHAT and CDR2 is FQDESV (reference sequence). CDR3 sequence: CASSFGQGTQEQYF. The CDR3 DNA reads TGTGCCAGCAGCTTCGGACAGGGGACTCAGGAGCAGTACTTC.

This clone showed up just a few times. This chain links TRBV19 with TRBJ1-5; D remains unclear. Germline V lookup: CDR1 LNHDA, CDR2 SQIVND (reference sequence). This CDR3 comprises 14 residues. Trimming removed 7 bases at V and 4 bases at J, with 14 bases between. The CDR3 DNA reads TGTGCCAGTACCTATGGCCTGACAAATCAGCCCCAGCATTTT. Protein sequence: CASTYGLTNQPQHF.

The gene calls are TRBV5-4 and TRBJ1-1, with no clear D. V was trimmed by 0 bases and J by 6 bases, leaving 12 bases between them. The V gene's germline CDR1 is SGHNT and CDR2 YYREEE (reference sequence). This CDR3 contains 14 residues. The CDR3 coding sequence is TGTGCCAGCAGCTTGGCTTCGGGTGTACCTGAAGCTTTCTTT. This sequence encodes CASSLASGVPEAFF.

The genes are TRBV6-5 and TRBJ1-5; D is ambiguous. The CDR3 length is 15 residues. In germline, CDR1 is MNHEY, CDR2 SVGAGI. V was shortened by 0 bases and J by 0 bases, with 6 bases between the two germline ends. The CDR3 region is CASSYSADSNQPQHF. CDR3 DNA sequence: TGTGCCAGCAGTTACTCGGCAGATAGCAATCAGCCCCAGCATTTT.

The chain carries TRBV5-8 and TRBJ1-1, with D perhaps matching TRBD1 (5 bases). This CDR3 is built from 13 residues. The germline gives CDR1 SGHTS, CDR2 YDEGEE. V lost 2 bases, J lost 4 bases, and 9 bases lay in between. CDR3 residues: CASSFRGPTEAFF. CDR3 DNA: TGTGCCAGCAGCTTCCGGGGCCCCACTGAAGCTTTCTTT.

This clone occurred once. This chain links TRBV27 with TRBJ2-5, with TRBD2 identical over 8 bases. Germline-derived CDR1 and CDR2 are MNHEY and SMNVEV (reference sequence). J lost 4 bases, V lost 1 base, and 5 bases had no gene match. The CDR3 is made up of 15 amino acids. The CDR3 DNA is TGTGCCAGCAGTTTATACGGACTAGCAGGAGAGACCCAGTACTTC. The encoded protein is CASSLYGLAGETQYF.

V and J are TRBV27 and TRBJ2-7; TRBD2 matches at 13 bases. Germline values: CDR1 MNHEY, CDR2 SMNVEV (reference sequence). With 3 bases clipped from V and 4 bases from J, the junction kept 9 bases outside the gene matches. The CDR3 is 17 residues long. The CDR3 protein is CASSFFGTSGTTYEQYF. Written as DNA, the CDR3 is TGTGCCAGCAGTTTTTTTGGGACTAGCGGGACAACTTACGAGCAGTACTTC.

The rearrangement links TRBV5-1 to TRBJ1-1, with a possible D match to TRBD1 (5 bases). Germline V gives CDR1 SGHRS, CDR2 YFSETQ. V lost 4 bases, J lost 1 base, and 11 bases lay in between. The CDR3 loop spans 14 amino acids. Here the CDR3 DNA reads TGCGCCAGCAGCATTGGGACGGAGAACACTGAAGCTTTCTTT. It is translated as CASSIGTENTEAFF.

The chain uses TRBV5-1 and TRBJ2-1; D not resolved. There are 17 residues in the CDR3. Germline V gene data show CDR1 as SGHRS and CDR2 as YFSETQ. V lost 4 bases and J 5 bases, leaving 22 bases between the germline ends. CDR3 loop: CASSPSVGDPNHNEQFF. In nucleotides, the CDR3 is TGCGCCAGCAGCCCCTCCGTGGGCGATCCTAACCACAATGAGCAGTTCTTC.

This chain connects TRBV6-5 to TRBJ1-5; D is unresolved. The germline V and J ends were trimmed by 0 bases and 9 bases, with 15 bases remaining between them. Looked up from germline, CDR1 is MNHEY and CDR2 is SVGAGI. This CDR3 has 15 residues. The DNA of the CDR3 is TGTGCCAGCAGTTACTCGTACACACCGGCGGGGCCCCAGCATTTT. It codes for CASSYSYTPAGPQHF.

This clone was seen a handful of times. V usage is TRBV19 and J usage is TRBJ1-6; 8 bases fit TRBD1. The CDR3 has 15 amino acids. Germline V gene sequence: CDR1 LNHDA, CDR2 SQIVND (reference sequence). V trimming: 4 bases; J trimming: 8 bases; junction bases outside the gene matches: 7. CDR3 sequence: CASSTWTGRDSPLHF. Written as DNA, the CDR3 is TGTGCCAGTAGTACCTGGACAGGGAGGGATTCACCCCTCCACTTT.

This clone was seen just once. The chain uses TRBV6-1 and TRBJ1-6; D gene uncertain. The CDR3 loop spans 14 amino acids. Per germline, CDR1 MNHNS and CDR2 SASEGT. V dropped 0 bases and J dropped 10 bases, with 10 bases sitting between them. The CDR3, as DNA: TGTGCCAGCAGTGAAGCGCAACTCGGGTCACCCCTCCACTTT. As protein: CASSEAQLGSPLHF.

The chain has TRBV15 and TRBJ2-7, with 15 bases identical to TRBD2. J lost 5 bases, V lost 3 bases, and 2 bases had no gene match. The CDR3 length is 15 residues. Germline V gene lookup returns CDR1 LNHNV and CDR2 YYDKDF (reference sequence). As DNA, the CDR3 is TGTGCCACCAGCAGGGGACTAGCGGGAGGTAACGAGCAGTACTTC. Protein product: CATSRGLAGGNEQYF.

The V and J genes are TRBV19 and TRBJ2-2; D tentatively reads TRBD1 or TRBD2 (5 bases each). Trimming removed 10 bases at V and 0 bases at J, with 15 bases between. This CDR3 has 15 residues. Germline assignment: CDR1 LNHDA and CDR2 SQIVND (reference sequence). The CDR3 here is CATQRGVTNTGELFF. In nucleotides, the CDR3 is TGTGCCACTCAAAGGGGAGTCACGAACACCGGGGAGCTGTTTTTT.

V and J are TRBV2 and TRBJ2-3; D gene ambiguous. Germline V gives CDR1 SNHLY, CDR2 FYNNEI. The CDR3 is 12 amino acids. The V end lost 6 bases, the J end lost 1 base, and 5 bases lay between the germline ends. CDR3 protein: CASRAGTDTQYF. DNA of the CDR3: TGTGCCAGCAGGGCAGGCACAGATACGCAGTATTTT. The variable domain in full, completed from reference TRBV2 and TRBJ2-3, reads EPEVTQTPSHQVTQMGQEVILRCVPISNHLYFYWYRQILGQKVEFLVSFYNNEISEKSEIFDDQFSVERPDGSNFTLKIRSTKLEDSAMYFCASRAGTDTQYFGPGTRLTVL.

CDR3: CASSPRTGGDNQPQHF. CDR3 DNA: TGCGCCAGCAGCCCCCGGACAGGGGGCGACAATCAGCCCCAGCATTTT. The gene calls are TRBV4-1 and TRBJ1-5, with 11 positions matching TRBD1. This CDR3 has 16 residues. CDR1 MGHRA and CDR2 YSYEKL come from the germline V gene. V lost 4 bases to trimming and J lost 3 bases; unmatched junction nucleotides: 5.

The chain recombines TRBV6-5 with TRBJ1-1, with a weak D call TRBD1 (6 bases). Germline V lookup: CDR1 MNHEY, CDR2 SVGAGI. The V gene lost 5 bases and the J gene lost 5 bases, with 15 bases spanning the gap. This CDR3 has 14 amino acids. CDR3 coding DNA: TGTGCCAGCAGTCTCTTAGGGGGATCAACTGAAGCTTTCTTT. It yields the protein CASSLLGGSTEAFF.

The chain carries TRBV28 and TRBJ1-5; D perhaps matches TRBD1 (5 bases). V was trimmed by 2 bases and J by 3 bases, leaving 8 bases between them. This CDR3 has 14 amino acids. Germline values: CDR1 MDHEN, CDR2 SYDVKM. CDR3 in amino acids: CASSLQGFNQPQHF. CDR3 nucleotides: TGTGCCAGCAGTTTACAGGGCTTCAATCAGCCCCAGCATTTT.

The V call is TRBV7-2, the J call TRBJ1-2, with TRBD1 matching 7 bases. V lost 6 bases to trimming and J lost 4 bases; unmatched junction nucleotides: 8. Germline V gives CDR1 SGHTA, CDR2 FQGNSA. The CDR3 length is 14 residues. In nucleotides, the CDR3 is TGTGCCAGCAGTCAAGAGGGACAGACCTATGGCTACACCTTC. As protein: CASSQEGQTYGYTF.

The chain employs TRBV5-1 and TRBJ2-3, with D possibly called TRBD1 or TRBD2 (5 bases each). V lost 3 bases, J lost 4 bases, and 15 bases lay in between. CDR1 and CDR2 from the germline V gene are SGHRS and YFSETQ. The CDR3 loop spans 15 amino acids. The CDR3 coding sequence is TGCGCCAGCAGCTCAGGTCCAAGAGGGGCAGATACGCAGTATTTT. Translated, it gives CASSSGPRGADTQYF.

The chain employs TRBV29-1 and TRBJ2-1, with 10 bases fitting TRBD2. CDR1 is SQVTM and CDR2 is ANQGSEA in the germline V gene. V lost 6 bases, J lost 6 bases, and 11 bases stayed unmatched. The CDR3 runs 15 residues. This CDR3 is CSVSKRLAGINEQFF. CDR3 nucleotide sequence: TGCAGCGTCAGTAAAAGACTAGCGGGTATCAATGAGCAGTTCTTC.

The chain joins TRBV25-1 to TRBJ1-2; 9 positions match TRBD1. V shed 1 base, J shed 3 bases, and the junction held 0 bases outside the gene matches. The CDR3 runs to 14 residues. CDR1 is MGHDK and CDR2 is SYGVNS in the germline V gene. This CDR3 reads CASSEWTGDYGYTF. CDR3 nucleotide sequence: TGTGCCAGCAGTGAATGGACAGGGGACTATGGCTACACCTTC.

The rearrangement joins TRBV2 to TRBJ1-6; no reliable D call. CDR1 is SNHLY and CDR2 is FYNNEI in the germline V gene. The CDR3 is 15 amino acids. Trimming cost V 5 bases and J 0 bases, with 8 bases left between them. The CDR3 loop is CASSSDSSYNSPLHF. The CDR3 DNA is TGTGCCAGCAGTTCTGATAGCTCCTATAATTCACCCCTCCACTTT.

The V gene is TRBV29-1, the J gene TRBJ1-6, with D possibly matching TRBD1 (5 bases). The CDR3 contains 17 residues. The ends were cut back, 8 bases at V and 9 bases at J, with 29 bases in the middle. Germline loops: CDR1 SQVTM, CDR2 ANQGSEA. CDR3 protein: CSPLDRHLGVCLSPLHF. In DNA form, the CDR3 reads TGCAGCCCACTCGACAGACACCTCGGGGTTTGTCTTTCACCCCTCCACTTT.

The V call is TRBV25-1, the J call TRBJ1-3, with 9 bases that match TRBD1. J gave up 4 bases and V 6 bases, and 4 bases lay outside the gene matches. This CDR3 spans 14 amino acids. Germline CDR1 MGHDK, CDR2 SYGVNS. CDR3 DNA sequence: TGTGCCAGCAGGGGACAGGGATCAGGAAACACCATATATTTT. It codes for CASRGQGSGNTIYF.

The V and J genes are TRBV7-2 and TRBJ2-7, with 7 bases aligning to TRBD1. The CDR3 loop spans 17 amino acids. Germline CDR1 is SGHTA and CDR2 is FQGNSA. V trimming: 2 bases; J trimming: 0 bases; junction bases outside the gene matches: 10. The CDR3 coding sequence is TGTGCCAGCAGCTTACCTTGGACAGGAGGAGTCTCCTACGAGCAGTACTTC. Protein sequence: CASSLPWTGGVSYEQYF.

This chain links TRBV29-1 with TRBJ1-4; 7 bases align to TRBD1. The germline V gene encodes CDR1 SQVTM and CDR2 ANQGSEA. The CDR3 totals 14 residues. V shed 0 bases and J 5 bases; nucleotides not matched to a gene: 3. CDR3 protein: CSVEDATGNEKLFF. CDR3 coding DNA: TGCAGCGTTGAAGATGCGACAGGGAATGAAAAACTGTTTTTT.

CDR3 nucleotide sequence: TGTGCCAGCAGCCCAGGAGGGCAGAACACTGAAGCTTTCTTT. Translated, it gives CASSPGGQNTEAFF. The J gene is TRBJ1-1, the V gene TRBV5-4; no clear D gene. Germline CDR1 is SGHNT and CDR2 is YYREEE (reference sequence). V shed 4 bases and J shed 1 base, with 11 bases lying between them. This CDR3 has 14 amino acids.